Below are 10 T cell receptor beta chains sequenced from a single sample in a study of circulating CD8 cells and anti-PD-1 response in melanoma. TCR libraries were prepared from roughly 15 ng of total RNA with the QIAseq Immune Repertoire TCR panel. From the reads, TCRdb called clonotypes with MiXCR, one entry per CDR3 protein. Of thousands of distinct CDR3 sequences detected, around 6.7% appear once; the ten largest clones hold just under 3%. Four subsets defined by PD-1 and/or TIGIT were sorted from live CD3+CD8+TCRalphabeta+ cells. This material consisted of CD8+ T cells from PBMCs, taken at baseline or after one month of anti-PD-1 therapy (not recorded which). The receptors stem from a human donor with melanoma.

This clonotype qualifies as medium-sized. The chain is built from TRBV24-1 and TRBJ2-5; 12 nucleotides agree with TRBD1. V lost 5 bases and J lost 1; bases outside the gene matches: 10. This CDR3 is 18 amino acids long. Germline CDR1 and CDR2: KGHDR and SFDVKD. Here the CDR3 reads CATSGRDRGRLGQETQYF. The CDR3 DNA follows: TGTGCCACCAGTGGTAGGGACAGGGGGCGCCTTGGCCAAGAGACCCAGTACTTC.

Regarding this clonotype: Since a much larger clone is just one base distant, this may be a read error. The chain couples TRBV10-3 to TRBJ2-7; D is perhaps TRBD1 or TRBD2 (5 bases each). Germline-derived CDR1 and CDR2 are ENHRY and SYGVKD. This CDR3 comprises 14 residues. Here the CDR3 DNA reads TGTGCCATCAGGCCCGGGACGGGCAACTACGAGCAGTGCTTC. Amino acid sequence: CAIRPGTGNYEQCF.

As regards this clonotype: A much larger clone is a single base away; this may be a read error. The rearrangement uses TRBV28 and TRBJ1-2; tentatively, D is TRBD1 (5 bases). CDR1 and CDR2 (germline): MDHEN, SYDVKM. V was cut by 4 bases and J by 8 bases, with 14 bases left in between. The CDR3 extends over 13 amino acids. In DNA form, the CDR3 reads TGTGCCAGCAGTTCCCATCGGCGGGACGGCTACACCTTC. This translates into CASSSHRRDGYTF.

This clonotype counts as medium-sized (0.01 to 0.1%). The chain couples TRBV5-4 to TRBJ1-1; possibly TRBD1 for D (6 bases). This CDR3 is built from 14 residues. The V end was cut by 2 bases, the J end by 1 base, with 9 bases between. Germline CDR1 reads SGHNT; CDR2 reads YYREEE (reference sequence). The CDR3 here is CASSLGGGNTEAFF. CDR3 coding DNA: TGTGCCAGCAGCTTAGGAGGGGGGAACACTGAAGCTTTCTTT. The whole variable domain, filled in from reference TRBV5-4 and TRBJ1-1, reads ETGVTQSPTHLIKTRGQQVTLRCSSQSGHNTVSWYQQALGQGPQFIFQYYREEENGRGNFPPRFSGLQFPNYSSELNVNALELDDSALYLCASSLGGGNTEAFFGQGTRLTVV.

On this clonotype itself: A much larger clone differs by one base, so this may be a read error. The chain couples TRBV5-8 to TRBJ2-3, with D perhaps TRBD1 or TRBD2 (6 bases each). There are 17 residues in the CDR3. Germline-derived CDR1 and CDR2 are SGHTS and YDEGEE. CDR3: CAGSLNRDFPTPDTQYF. CDR3 sequence (DNA): TGTGCCGGCAGCTTGAACAGGGACTTTCCCACACCAGATACGCAGTATTTT.

This clonotype qualifies as large (0.1 to 1%). The chain links TRBV9 to TRBJ2-7; D is unresolved. The CDR3 consists of 11 residues. Germline lookup yields CDR1 SGDLS and CDR2 YYNGEE. Trimming took off 4 bases at V and 0 bases at J, with 2 bases between the two ends. The CDR3 region is CASSFSYEQYF. In nucleotides, the CDR3 is TGTGCCAGCAGCTTCTCCTACGAGCAGTACTTC.

By its share, this clonotype is medium-sized. CDR3 bases: TGTGCCAGCAAGAGGGGCACGTCTCGCACAGATACGCAGTATTTT. This sequence encodes CASKRGTSRTDTQYF. The V and J genes are TRBV2 and TRBJ2-3, with D possibly being TRBD1 or TRBD2 (5 bases each). The CDR3 covers 15 residues. V lost 7 bases and J 1 base, leaving 15 bases between the germline ends. The germline V gene has CDR1 SNHLY and CDR2 FYNNEI.

This clonotype was found a few times. A read error is likely, as this CDR3 ends without the conserved phenylalanine or tryptophan. Here the CDR3 DNA reads TGTGCCAGTAGGGCACAGTTCACTGAAGCTTTCATT. This sequence encodes CASRAQFTEAFI. The chain employs TRBV19 and TRBJ1-1, with D uncertain. CDR1 is LNHDA, CDR2 SQIVND, per germline (reference sequence). Between the trimmed V and J ends, which lost 6 bases and 4 bases, there was a span of 9 bases. The CDR3 length is 12 residues.

In its sample, this clonotype was seen a few times. This chain joins TRBV12-3 or TRBV12-4 and TRBJ1-1; D gene uncertain. The CDR3 extends over 16 amino acids. The germline V and J ends were trimmed by 0 bases and 0 bases, with 11 bases remaining between them. CDR3 amino acids: CASSLAVQQMNTEAFF. CDR3 nucleotide sequence: TGTGCCAGCAGTTTAGCAGTTCAGCAGATGAACACTGAAGCTTTCTTT.

This clonotype is judged medium-sized. This chain joins TRBV28 and TRBJ1-1; D is perhaps TRBD1 (5 bases). CDR3 length: 14 residues. In germline, CDR1 is MDHEN, CDR2 SYDVKM. Trimming stripped 7 bases from V and 4 bases from J, with 16 bases between. CDR3 loop: CASTLEGRGTEAFF. The CDR3 region has the DNA TGTGCCAGCACCCTAGAGGGAAGGGGCACTGAAGCTTTCTTT.